Listed below are T cell receptor beta chains from one sample, sequenced in a study of blood T cells in healthy people across ages. TCRdb re-called the 5' RACE reads with MiXCR, one entry per CDR3 protein. The table includes 540,000 or so distinct CDR3 sequences, 24% detected once. Another study also made use of these data, one on T cells of mothers and their children.

The sample taken for sequencing was blood. These receptors were taken from a boy under 18 in good health. CDR3s include the opening cysteine and the closing phenylalanine or tryptophan. Fields, in order: clone size, J gene, D gene, V gene, CDR3 DNA, CDR3 protein. D genes are given only for firm matches. Some rows have no size entry. The others give once, few or many, or a class for an expanded clone.

clone_size: few
j_call: TRBJ2-1
d_call: TRBD1
v_call: TRBV27
cdr3_nt: TGTGCCAGCAACCCGGACAGGGTCCACAATGAGCAGTTCTTC
cdr3_aa: CASNPDRVHNEQFF

clone_size: -
j_call: TRBJ1-2
d_call: -
v_call: TRBV7-2
cdr3_nt: TGTGCCAGCATCTGGGCGGGCCGAGAGAACTATGGCTACACCTTC
cdr3_aa: CASIWAGRENYGYTF

clone_size: -
j_call: TRBJ2-1
d_call: TRBD2
v_call: TRBV4-1
cdr3_nt: TGCGCCAGCAGCCAAGAGCGGACTAGCGAGAACAATGAGCAGTTCTTC
cdr3_aa: CASSQERTSENNEQFF

clone_size: -
j_call: TRBJ2-7
d_call: -
v_call: TRBV6-5
cdr3_nt: TGTGCCAGCAGTTACAGACTCGGACAGATCTACGAGCAGTACTTC
cdr3_aa: CASSYRLGQIYEQYF

clone_size: once
j_call: TRBJ2-1
d_call: TRBD1
v_call: TRBV20-1
cdr3_nt: TGCAGTGCTAGAGACCCGGGACAGGGGAGGAATGAGCAGTTCTTC
cdr3_aa: CSARDPGQGRNEQFF

clone_size: -
j_call: TRBJ2-7
d_call: -
v_call: TRBV24-1
cdr3_nt: TGTGCCACCAGTGTACAGGGTGGCCACGAGCAGTACTTC
cdr3_aa: CATSVQGGHEQYF

clone_size: few
j_call: TRBJ2-1
d_call: -
v_call: TRBV6-1
cdr3_nt: TGTGCCAGTTCGTATGAGCAGTTCTTC
cdr3_aa: CASSYEQFF

clone_size: -
j_call: TRBJ1-4
d_call: TRBD1
v_call: TRBV7-9
cdr3_nt: TGTGCCAGCAGCCCCACGACAGGGGGTAATGAAAAACTGTTTTTT
cdr3_aa: CASSPTTGGNEKLFF

clone_size: few
j_call: TRBJ2-7
d_call: TRBD2
v_call: TRBV28
cdr3_nt: TGTGCCAGCAGTCCTCCGGGACTAGTCCCCCCTTACGAGCAGTACTTC
cdr3_aa: CASSPPGLVPPYEQYF

clone_size: few
j_call: TRBJ2-5
d_call: TRBD2
v_call: TRBV27
cdr3_nt: TGTGCCGGCAGTTTATTAGCGGGAGGTGGCCAAGAGACCCAGTACTTC
cdr3_aa: CAGSLLAGGGQETQYF

clone_size: -
j_call: TRBJ2-6
d_call: -
v_call: TRBV9
cdr3_nt: TGTGCCAGCAGCGCGCCGGGTGGGGCCAACGTCCTGACTTTC
cdr3_aa: CASSAPGGANVLTF

clone_size: -
j_call: TRBJ2-5
d_call: TRBD1
v_call: TRBV6-1
cdr3_nt: TGTGCCACGGGACAGGTCCGAGAGACCCAGTACTTC
cdr3_aa: CATGQVRETQYF

clone_size: -
j_call: TRBJ2-5
d_call: TRBD1
v_call: TRBV2
cdr3_nt: TGTGCCAGCAGTGAAGCGGGGACAGCCTCAGAGACCCAGTACTTC
cdr3_aa: CASSEAGTASETQYF

clone_size: few
j_call: TRBJ2-7
d_call: -
v_call: TRBV6-1
cdr3_nt: TGTGCCAGCAGTGACGGGTGGGGGCCCTACGAGCAGTACTTC
cdr3_aa: CASSDGWGPYEQYF

clone_size: few
j_call: TRBJ1-4
d_call: -
v_call: TRBV5-6
cdr3_nt: TGTGCCAGCAGCTCGAAGGGGGCTAATGAAAAACTGTTTTTT
cdr3_aa: CASSSKGANEKLFF

clone_size: few
j_call: TRBJ1-1
d_call: TRBD1
v_call: TRBV4-3
cdr3_nt: TGCGCCAGCAGCCAAGAGACAGGGGGTTACACTGAAGCTTTCTTT
cdr3_aa: CASSQETGGYTEAFF

clone_size: -
j_call: TRBJ2-2
d_call: -
v_call: TRBV5-1
cdr3_nt: TGCGCCAGTGGGGAGACAGTCACCTCCGGGGAGCTGTTTTTT
cdr3_aa: CASGETVTSGELFF

clone_size: -
j_call: TRBJ2-2
d_call: -
v_call: TRBV20-1
cdr3_nt: TGCAGTGCTAGAACAAGGAACGCCGGGGAGCTGTTTTTT
cdr3_aa: CSARTRNAGELFF

clone_size: -
j_call: TRBJ2-5
d_call: -
v_call: TRBV6-5
cdr3_nt: TGTGCCAGCAGTTACTCCCGACCCGCGGAGACCCAGTACTTC
cdr3_aa: CASSYSRPAETQYF

clone_size: few
j_call: TRBJ1-1
d_call: -
v_call: TRBV2
cdr3_nt: TGTGCCAGCATATCCGGGACACTGAACACTGAAGCTTTCTTT
cdr3_aa: CASISGTLNTEAFF

clone_size: -
j_call: TRBJ2-5
d_call: -
v_call: TRBV4-3
cdr3_nt: TGCGCCAGCAGCCAAGGAGTACTCGCATCTGAAGGGACCCAGTACTTC
cdr3_aa: CASSQGVLASEGTQYF

clone_size: -
j_call: TRBJ2-5
d_call: -
v_call: TRBV7-2
cdr3_nt: TGTGCCAGCAGCTTAAAAGGGGAAGAGACCCAGTACTTC
cdr3_aa: CASSLKGEETQYF

clone_size: many
j_call: TRBJ1-1
d_call: -
v_call: TRBV6-6
cdr3_nt: TGTGCCAGCAGTTCGGCCCTTTATAGGGCCGTGAACACTGAAGCTTTCTTT
cdr3_aa: CASSSALYRAVNTEAFF

clone_size: -
j_call: TRBJ1-3
d_call: -
v_call: TRBV11-2
cdr3_nt: TGTGCCAGCAGCTTGGCCGGGGGGCCCTCCGGAAACACCATATATTTT
cdr3_aa: CASSLAGGPSGNTIYF

clone_size: -
j_call: TRBJ1-1
d_call: -
v_call: TRBV6-5
cdr3_nt: TGTGCCAGCAGTTACTCAGGAGGGTCGGACACTGAAGCTTTCTTT
cdr3_aa: CASSYSGGSDTEAFF

clone_size: -
j_call: TRBJ2-1
d_call: -
v_call: TRBV12-3/TRBV12-4
cdr3_nt: TGTGCCAGCAGTTTGGGATCAAACAATGAGCAGTTCTTC
cdr3_aa: CASSLGSNNEQFF

clone_size: -
j_call: TRBJ2-4
d_call: TRBD1
v_call: TRBV4-1
cdr3_nt: TGCGCCAGCAGCCAGAGCCCGGTACAGGGGAACATTCAGTACTTC
cdr3_aa: CASSQSPVQGNIQYF

clone_size: -
j_call: TRBJ2-7
d_call: TRBD2
v_call: TRBV5-1
cdr3_nt: TGCGCCAGCAGCTGGACTAGCGGGAGGTCCCACGAGCAGTACTTC
cdr3_aa: CASSWTSGRSHEQYF

clone_size: few
j_call: TRBJ2-6
d_call: -
v_call: TRBV18
cdr3_nt: TGTGCCAGCTCACCAAGGGTGCCTGGGGCCAACGTCCTGACTTTC
cdr3_aa: CASSPRVPGANVLTF

clone_size: many
j_call: TRBJ2-7
d_call: -
v_call: TRBV20-1
cdr3_nt: TGCAGTGCTACGGGGGAAGGGTACGAGCAGTACTTC
cdr3_aa: CSATGEGYEQYF

clone_size: few
j_call: TRBJ1-2
d_call: -
v_call: TRBV28
cdr3_nt: TGTGCCAGCATGGAGGGCAGGGTGGATGGCTACACCTTC
cdr3_aa: CASMEGRVDGYTF

clone_size: few
j_call: TRBJ1-2
d_call: -
v_call: TRBV27
cdr3_nt: TGTGCCAGCAGTTTATCGACTCGGGGTCCGTATGGCTACACCTTC
cdr3_aa: CASSLSTRGPYGYTF

clone_size: -
j_call: TRBJ2-7
d_call: -
v_call: TRBV12-3/TRBV12-4
cdr3_nt: TGTGCCAGCAGTTTTCAGGGACCCTACGAGCAGTACTTC
cdr3_aa: CASSFQGPYEQYF

clone_size: -
j_call: TRBJ2-5
d_call: -
v_call: TRBV20-1
cdr3_nt: TGCAGTGCTAGAGATAAGAAGGGTATGGAGACCCAGTACTTC
cdr3_aa: CSARDKKGMETQYF

clone_size: few
j_call: TRBJ1-2
d_call: TRBD1
v_call: TRBV27
cdr3_nt: TGTGCCAGCAGTTTATTGGGGACAGGCTATGGCTACACCTTC
cdr3_aa: CASSLLGTGYGYTF

clone_size: few
j_call: TRBJ2-5
d_call: -
v_call: TRBV7-9
cdr3_nt: TGTGCCAGCAGCTTAGTGTTACGGAAGCCGGGGGAGACCCAGTACTTC
cdr3_aa: CASSLVLRKPGETQYF

clone_size: few
j_call: TRBJ1-4
d_call: -
v_call: TRBV28
cdr3_nt: TGTGCCAGCAGTCAAGGACGTGCAACTAATGAAAAACTGGTTTTT
cdr3_aa: CASSQGRATNEKLVF

clone_size: -
j_call: TRBJ2-1
d_call: -
v_call: TRBV6-5
cdr3_nt: TGTGCCAGCAGTTATCCGACCCTTCGGGCCTTCCGAGACTCCTACAATGAGCAGTTCTTC
cdr3_aa: CASSYPTLRAFRDSYNEQFF

clone_size: once
j_call: TRBJ1-1
d_call: TRBD1
v_call: TRBV14
cdr3_nt: TGTGCCAGCAGCCAAGAAGGGAGTTGGACAGGACCGGGACATGACGGTCTTGAAGCTTTCTTT
cdr3_aa: CASSQEGSWTGPGHDGLEAFF

clone_size: few
j_call: TRBJ2-1
d_call: TRBD2
v_call: TRBV7-9
cdr3_nt: TGTGCCAGCAGCTTACCGGAGACTAGCGGGGTAACCTACAATGAGCAGTTCTTC
cdr3_aa: CASSLPETSGVTYNEQFF

clone_size: few
j_call: TRBJ2-7
d_call: -
v_call: TRBV4-3
cdr3_nt: TGCGCCAGCAGCCAAGAGAGTTGGACCCCCGGGCGGAACGAGCAGTACTTC
cdr3_aa: CASSQESWTPGRNEQYF

clone_size: -
j_call: TRBJ2-5
d_call: TRBD1
v_call: TRBV5-1
cdr3_nt: TGCGCCAGCAGCAGACAGGGTCCTCTACAAGAGACCCAGTACTTC
cdr3_aa: CASSRQGPLQETQYF